Sequencing of this TCR beta chain was carried out in a study of cytomegalovirus exposure and HLA in healthy donors. Study observations and caveats: It has been reported that TCR beta sequences accurately predicted the HLA-A and HLA-B alleles of most subjects.

Per the germline V gene, CDR1 is SQVTM and CDR2 is ANQGSEA. With 6 bases removed from V and 2 bases from J, the gap between germline ends came to 27 bases. The CDR3 length is 18 residues. The PCR employed 60 Vbeta primers together with 13 Jbeta primers. This table comes from immunoSEQ multiplex PCR, and its TCRdb copy is limited to in-frame clones, with some not included. The sample lists 95,000 to 150,000 clones, approximately 80% occurring once. For this clone: Its antigen is unknown.

Material for sequencing was PBMCs. The receptor's source is a middle-aged woman in good health and CMV-seropositive. The V call is TRBV29-1, the J call TRBJ2-3; D is possibly TRBD2 (6 bases). The CDR3 coding sequence is TGCAGCGTCGCGCAGGTGGGAGGCCGAGTTTTTAACACAGATACGCAGTATTTT. This encodes CSVAQVGGRVFNTDTQYF.